This T cell receptor (beta chain) comes out of a study of blood T cells in healthy people across ages. Healthy Caucasian individuals from Russia aged roughly 6 to 95 were enrolled as donors. Peripheral blood samples of 7.5 to 10 milliliters were drawn from each donor. Every sample yielded at least 6 million isolated PBMCs. The germline V and J ends were trimmed by 5 bases and 2 bases, with 19 bases remaining between them. There are 15 residues in the CDR3. The germline V gene has CDR1 DFQATT and CDR2 SNEGSKA (reference sequence). The second PCR ran roughly 6 to 11 cycles with a sample-barcoded 5' primer and J-beta primers. The template-switch adaptor, which had 12 random nucleotides, put a tag on each cDNA molecule. Each CDR3 protein is one row after TCRdb ran MiXCR on the 5' RACE reads. The repertoire holds 1.5 million to 2 million distinct CDR3 sequences, roughly 27% seen once, with about 7.7% in the top ten.

The chain recombines TRBV20-1 with TRBJ2-7; a possible D gene is TRBD2 (6 bases). This TCR was sampled from a woman aged 25 to 45 in good health. The sequencing input was blood. CDR3 residues: CSAVTWRDNPYEQYF. DNA of the CDR3: TGCAGTGCTGTGACCTGGCGGGATAACCCCTACGAGCAGTACTTC.